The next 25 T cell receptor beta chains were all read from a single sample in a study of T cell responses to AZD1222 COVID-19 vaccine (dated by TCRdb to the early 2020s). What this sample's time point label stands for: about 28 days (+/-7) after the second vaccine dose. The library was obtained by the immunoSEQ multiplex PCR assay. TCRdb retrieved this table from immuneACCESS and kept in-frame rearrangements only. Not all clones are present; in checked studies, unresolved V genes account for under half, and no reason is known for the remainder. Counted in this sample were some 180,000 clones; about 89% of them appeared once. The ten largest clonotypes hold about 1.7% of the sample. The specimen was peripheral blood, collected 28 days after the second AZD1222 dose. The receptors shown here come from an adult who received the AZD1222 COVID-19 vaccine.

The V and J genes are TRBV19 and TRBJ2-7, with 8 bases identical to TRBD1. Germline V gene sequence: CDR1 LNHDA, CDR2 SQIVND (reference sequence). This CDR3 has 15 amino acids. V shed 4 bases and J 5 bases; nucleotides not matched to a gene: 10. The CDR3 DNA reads TGTGCCAGTAGTACCCGGGCAGGGGGCCTGAACGAGCAGTACTTC. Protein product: CASSTRAGGLNEQYF. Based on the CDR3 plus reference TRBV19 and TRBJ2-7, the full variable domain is DGGITQSPKYLFRKEGQNVTLSCEQNLNHDAMYWYRQDPGQGLRLIYYSQIVNDFQKGDIAEGYSVSREKKESFPLTVTSAQKNPTAFYLCASSTRAGGLNEQYFGPGTRLTVT.

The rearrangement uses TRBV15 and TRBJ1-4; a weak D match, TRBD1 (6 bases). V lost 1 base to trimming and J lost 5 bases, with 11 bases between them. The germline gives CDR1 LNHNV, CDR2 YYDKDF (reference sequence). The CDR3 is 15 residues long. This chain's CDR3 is CATSRGTGQNEKLFF. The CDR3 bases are TGTGCCACCAGCAGAGGAACAGGGCAGAATGAAAAACTGTTTTTT.

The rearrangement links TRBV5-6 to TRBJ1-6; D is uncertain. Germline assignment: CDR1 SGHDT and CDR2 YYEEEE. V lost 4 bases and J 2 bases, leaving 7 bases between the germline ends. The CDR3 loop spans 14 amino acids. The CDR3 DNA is TGTGCCAGCAGCGTCGATCCCTATAATTCACCCCTCCACTTT. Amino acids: CASSVDPYNSPLHF.

Here the CDR3 reads CASSPQQGPNAETQYF. In DNA form, the CDR3 reads TGTGCCAGCAGCCCACAACAGGGGCCTAACGCAGAGACCCAGTACTTC. J is TRBJ2-5 and V is TRBV11-2; 7 positions agree with TRBD1. The germline V gene has CDR1 SGHAT and CDR2 FQNNGV. J was trimmed by 4 bases and V by 5 bases; bases with no gene match: 13. The CDR3 is 16 residues long.

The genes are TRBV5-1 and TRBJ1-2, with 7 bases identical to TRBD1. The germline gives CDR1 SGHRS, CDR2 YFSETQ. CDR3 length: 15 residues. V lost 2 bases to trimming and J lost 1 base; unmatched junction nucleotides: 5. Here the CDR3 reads CASSFGDRLNYGYTF. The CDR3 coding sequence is TGCGCCAGCAGCTTTGGGGACAGACTTAACTATGGCTACACCTTC.

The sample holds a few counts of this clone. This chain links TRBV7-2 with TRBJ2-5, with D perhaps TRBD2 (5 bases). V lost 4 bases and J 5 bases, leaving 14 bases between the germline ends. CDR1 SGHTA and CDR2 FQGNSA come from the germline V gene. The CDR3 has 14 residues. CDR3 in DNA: TGTGCCAGCAGCTCATCGGGGTCTGCCGAGACCCAGTACTTC. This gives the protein CASSSSGSAETQYF. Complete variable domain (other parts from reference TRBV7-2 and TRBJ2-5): GAGVSQSPSNKVTEKGKDVELRCDPISGHTALYWYRQSLGQGLEFLIYFQGNSAPDKSGLPSDRFSAERTGGSVSTLTIQRTQQEDSAVYLCASSSSGSAETQYFGPGTRLLVL.

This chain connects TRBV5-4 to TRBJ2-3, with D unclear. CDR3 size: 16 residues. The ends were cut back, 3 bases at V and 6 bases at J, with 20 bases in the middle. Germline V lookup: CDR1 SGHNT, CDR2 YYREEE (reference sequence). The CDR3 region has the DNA TGTGCCAGCAGCTCAACCGCCACTGGCCGAATGGATACGCAGTATTTT. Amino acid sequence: CASSSTATGRMDTQYF.

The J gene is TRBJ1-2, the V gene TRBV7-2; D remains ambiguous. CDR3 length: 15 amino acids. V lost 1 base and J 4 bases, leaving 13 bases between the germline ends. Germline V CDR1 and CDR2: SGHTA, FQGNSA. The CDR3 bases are TGTGCCAGCAGCTTAGGGGGTGTGGGTAGCTATGGCTACACCTTC. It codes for CASSLGGVGSYGYTF.

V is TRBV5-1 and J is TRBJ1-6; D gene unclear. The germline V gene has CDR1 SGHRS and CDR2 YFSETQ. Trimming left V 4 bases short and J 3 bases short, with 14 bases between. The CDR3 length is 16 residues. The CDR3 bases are TGCGCCAGCAGCCCGCGGGAGGCCCTCTATAATTCACCCCTCCACTTT. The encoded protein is CASSPREALYNSPLHF.

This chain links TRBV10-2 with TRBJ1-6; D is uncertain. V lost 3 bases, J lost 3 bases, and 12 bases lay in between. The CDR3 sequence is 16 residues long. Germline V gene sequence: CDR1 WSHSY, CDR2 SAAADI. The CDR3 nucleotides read TGCGCCAGCAGTGATCGACTGACGGACTATAATTCACCCCTCCACTTT. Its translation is CASSDRLTDYNSPLHF.

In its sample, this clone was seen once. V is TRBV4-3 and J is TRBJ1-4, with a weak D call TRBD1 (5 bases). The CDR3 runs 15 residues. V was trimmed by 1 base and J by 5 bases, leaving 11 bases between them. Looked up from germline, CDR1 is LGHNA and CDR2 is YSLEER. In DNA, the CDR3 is TGCGCCAGCAGCCAAGGAAGGTGGGGGAATGAAAAACTGTTTTTT. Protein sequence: CASSQGRWGNEKLFF.

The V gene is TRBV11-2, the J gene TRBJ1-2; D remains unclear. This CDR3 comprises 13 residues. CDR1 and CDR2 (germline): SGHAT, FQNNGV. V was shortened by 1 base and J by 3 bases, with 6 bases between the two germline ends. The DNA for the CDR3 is TGTGCCAGCAGCTTAGGGCTTGACTATGGCTACACCTTC. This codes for CASSLGLDYGYTF. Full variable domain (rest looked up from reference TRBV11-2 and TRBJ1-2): EAGVAQSPRYKIIEKRQSVAFWCNPISGHATLYWYQQILGQGPKLLIQFQNNGVVDDSQLPKDRFSAERLKGVDSTLKIQPAKLEDSAVYLCASSLGLDYGYTFGSGTRLTVV.

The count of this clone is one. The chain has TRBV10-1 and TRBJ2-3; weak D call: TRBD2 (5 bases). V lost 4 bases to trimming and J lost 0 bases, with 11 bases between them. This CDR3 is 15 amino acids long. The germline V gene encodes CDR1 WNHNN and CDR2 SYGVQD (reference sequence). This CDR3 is CASSAPGESTDTQYF. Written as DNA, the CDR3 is TGCGCCAGCAGTGCCCCCGGGGAAAGCACAGATACGCAGTATTTT.

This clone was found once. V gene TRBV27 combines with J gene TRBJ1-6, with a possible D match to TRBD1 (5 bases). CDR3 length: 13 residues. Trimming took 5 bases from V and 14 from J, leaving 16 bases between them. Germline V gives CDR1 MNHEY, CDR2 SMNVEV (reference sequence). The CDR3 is CASSRSGGSTLHF. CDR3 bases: TGTGCCAGCAGTCGGAGCGGGGGGTCAACCCTCCACTTT.

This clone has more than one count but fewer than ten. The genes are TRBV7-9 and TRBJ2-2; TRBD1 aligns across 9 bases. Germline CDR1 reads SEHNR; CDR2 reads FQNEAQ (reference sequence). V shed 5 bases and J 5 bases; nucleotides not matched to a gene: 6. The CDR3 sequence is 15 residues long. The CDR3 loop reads CASSPKGTGTGELFF. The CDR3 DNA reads TGTGCCAGCAGCCCAAAAGGGACAGGGACCGGGGAGCTGTTTTTT.

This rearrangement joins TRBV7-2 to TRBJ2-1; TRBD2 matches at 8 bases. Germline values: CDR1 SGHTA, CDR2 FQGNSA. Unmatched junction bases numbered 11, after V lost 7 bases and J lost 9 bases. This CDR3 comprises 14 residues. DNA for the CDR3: TGTGCCAGCACCGGGAGGGGGGGGTTTAGTGAGCAGTTCTTC. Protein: CASTGRGGFSEQFF. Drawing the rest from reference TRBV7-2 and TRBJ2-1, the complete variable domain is GAGVSQSPSNKVTEKGKDVELRCDPISGHTALYWYRQSLGQGLEFLIYFQGNSAPDKSGLPSDRFSAERTGGSVSTLTIQRTQQEDSAVYLCASTGRGGFSEQFFGPGTRLTVL.

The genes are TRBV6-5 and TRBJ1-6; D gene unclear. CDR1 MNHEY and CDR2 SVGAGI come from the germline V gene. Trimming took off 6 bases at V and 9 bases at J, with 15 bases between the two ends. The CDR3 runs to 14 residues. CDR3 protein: CASRRDRSSSPLHF. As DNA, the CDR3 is TGTGCCAGCAGACGGGATAGGTCCAGTTCACCCCTCCACTTT.

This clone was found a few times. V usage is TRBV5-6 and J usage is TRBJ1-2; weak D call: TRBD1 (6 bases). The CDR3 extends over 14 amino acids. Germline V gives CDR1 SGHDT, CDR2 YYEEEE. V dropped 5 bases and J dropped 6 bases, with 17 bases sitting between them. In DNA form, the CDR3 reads TGTGCCAGCAGGAGGGGGGTCCTTCGGGATGGCTACACCTTC. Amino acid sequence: CASRRGVLRDGYTF.

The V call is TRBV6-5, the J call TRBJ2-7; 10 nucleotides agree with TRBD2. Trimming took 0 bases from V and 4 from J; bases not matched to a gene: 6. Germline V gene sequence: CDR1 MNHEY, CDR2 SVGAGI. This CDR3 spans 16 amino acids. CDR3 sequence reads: CASSYSPSGSRYEQYF. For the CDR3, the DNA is TGTGCCAGCAGTTACTCCCCTAGCGGGAGCCGGTACGAGCAGTACTTC.

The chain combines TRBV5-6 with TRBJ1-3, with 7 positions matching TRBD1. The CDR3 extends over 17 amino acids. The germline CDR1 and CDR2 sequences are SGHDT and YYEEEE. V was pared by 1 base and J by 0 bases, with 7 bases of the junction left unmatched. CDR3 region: CASSLFRQGPSGNTIYF. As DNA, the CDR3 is TGTGCCAGCAGCTTGTTTCGACAGGGTCCCTCTGGAAACACCATATATTTT.

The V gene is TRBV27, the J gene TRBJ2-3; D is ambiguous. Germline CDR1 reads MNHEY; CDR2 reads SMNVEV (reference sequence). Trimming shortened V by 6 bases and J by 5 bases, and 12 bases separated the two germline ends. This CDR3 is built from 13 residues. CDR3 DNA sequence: TGTGCCAGCAGCCCACGGTGGGGAGATACGCAGTATTTT. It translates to CASSPRWGDTQYF.

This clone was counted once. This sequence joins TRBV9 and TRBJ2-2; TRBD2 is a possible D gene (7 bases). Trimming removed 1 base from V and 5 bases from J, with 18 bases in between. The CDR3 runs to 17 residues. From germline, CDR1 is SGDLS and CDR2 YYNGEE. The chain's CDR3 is CASSVSRGALGTGELFF. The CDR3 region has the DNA TGTGCCAGCAGCGTATCCCGGGGGGCGCTGGGGACCGGGGAGCTGTTTTTT.

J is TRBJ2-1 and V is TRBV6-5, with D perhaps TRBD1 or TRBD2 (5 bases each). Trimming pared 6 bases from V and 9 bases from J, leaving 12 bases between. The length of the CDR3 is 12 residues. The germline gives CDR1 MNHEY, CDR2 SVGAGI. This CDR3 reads CASRPGDREQFF. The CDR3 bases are TGTGCCAGCAGGCCCGGGGACCGTGAGCAGTTCTTC.

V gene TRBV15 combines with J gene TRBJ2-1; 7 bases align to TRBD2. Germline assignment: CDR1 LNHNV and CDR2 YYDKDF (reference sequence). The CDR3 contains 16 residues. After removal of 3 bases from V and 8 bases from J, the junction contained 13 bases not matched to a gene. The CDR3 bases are TGTGCCACCAGCAGCCCCGGGAGGAGCCACGAAGATGAGCAGTTCTTC. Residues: CATSSPGRSHEDEQFF.

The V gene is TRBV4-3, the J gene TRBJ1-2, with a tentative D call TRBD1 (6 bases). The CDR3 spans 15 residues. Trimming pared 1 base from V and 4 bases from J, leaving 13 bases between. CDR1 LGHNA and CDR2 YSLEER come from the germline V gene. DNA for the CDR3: TGCGCCAGCAGCCAAGGAAACCCCAGGGGCTATGGCTACACCTTC. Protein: CASSQGNPRGYGYTF.